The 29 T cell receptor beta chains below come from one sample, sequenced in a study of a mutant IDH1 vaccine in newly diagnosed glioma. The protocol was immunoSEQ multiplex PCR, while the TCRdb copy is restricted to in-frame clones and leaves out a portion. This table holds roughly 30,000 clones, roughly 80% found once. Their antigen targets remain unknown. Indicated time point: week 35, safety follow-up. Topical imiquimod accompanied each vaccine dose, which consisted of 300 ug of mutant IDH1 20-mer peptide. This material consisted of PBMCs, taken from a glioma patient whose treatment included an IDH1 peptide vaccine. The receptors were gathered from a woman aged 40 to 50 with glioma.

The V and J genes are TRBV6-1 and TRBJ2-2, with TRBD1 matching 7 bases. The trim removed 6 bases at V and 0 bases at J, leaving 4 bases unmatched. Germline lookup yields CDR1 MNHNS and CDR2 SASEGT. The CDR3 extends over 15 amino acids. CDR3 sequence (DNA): TGTGCCAGCAGCTCTACAGGGGCGAACACCGGGGAGCTGTTTTTT. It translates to CASSSTGANTGELFF.

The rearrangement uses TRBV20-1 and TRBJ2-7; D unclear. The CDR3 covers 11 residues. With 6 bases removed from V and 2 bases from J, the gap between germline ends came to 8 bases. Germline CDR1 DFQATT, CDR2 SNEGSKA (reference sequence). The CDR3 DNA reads TGCAGTGCGGATAGAGCCTACGAGCAGTACTTC. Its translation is CSADRAYEQYF.

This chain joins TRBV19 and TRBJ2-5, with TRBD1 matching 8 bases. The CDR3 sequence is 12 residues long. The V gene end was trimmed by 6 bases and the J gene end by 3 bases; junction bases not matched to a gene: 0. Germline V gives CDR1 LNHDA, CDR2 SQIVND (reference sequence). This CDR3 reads CASRDREETQYF. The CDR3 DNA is TGTGCCAGTAGGGACAGGGAAGAGACCCAGTACTTC.

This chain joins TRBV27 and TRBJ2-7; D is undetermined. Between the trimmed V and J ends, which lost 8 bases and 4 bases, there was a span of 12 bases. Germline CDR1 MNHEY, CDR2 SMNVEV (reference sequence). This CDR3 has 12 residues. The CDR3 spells CASGPRKYEQYF. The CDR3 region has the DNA TGTGCCAGCGGGCCCCGGAAGTACGAGCAGTACTTC.

The CDR3 loop reads CASSRIWTGDGKNIQYF. In DNA, the CDR3 is TGTGCCAGCAGCCGAATTTGGACAGGGGACGGTAAAAACATTCAGTACTTC. The V call is TRBV5-4, the J call TRBJ2-4; 9 bases map to TRBD1. The CDR3 covers 17 residues. From germline, CDR1 is SGHNT and CDR2 YYREEE (reference sequence). V shed 4 bases and J 4 bases; nucleotides not matched to a gene: 12. Full variable domain (outside the CDR3, taken from reference TRBV5-4 and TRBJ2-4): ETGVTQSPTHLIKTRGQQVTLRCSSQSGHNTVSWYQQALGQGPQFIFQYYREEENGRGNFPPRFSGLQFPNYSSELNVNALELDDSALYLCASSRIWTGDGKNIQYFGAGTRLSVL.

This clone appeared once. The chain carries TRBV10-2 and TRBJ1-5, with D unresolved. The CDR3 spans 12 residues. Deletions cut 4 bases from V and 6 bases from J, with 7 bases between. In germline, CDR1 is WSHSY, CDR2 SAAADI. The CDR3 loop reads CASSVVVQPQHF. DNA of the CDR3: TGCGCCAGCAGTGTTGTAGTTCAGCCCCAGCATTTT.

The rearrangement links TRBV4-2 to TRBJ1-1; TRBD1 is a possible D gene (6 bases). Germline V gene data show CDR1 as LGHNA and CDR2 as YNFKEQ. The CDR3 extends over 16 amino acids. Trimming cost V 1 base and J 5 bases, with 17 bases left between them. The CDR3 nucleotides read TGTGCCAGCAGCCAAGGGAAGACAGGCCCGAGGACTGAAGCTTTCTTT. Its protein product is CASSQGKTGPRTEAFF.

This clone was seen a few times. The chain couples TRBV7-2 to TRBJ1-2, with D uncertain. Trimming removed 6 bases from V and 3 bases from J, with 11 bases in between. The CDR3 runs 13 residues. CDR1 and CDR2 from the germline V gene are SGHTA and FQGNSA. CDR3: CASSSGIDYGYTF. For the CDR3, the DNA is TGTGCCAGCAGTTCCGGGATAGACTATGGCTACACCTTC.

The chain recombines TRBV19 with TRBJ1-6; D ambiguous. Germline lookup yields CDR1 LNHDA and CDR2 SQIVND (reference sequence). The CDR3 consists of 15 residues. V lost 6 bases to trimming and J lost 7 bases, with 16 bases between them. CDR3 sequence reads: CASRDRASVNSPLHF. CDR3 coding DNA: TGTGCCAGTAGAGATCGAGCGTCTGTCAATTCACCCCTCCACTTT.

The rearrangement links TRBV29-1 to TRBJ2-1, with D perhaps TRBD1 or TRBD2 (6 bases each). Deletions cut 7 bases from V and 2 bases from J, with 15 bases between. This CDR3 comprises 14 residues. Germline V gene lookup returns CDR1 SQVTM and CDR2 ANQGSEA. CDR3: CSALGGPTYNEQFF. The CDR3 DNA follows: TGCAGCGCCCTTGGGGGGCCTACCTACAATGAGCAGTTCTTC.

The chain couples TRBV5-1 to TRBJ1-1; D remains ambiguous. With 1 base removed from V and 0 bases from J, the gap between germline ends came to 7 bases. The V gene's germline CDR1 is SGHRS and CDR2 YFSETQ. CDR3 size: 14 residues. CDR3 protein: CASSLQPVNTEAFF. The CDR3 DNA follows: TGCGCCAGCAGCTTGCAACCGGTGAACACTGAAGCTTTCTTT. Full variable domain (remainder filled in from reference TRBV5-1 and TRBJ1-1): KAGVTQTPRYLIKTRGQQVTLSCSPISGHRSVSWYQQTPGQGLQFLFEYFSETQRNKGNFPGRFSGRQFSNSRSEMNVSTLELGDSALYLCASSLQPVNTEAFFGQGTRLTVV.

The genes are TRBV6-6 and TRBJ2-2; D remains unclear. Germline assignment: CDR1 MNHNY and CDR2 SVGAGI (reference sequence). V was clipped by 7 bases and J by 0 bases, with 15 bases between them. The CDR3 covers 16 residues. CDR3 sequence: CASKDVTTTNTGELFF. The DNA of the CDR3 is TGTGCCAGCAAGGACGTCACCACGACGAACACCGGGGAGCTGTTTTTT.

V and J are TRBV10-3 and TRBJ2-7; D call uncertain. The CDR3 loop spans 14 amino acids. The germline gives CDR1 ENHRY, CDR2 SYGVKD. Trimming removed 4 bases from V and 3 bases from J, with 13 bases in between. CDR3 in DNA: TGTGCCATCAGTGGATACTATTCACTCTACGAGCAGTACTTC. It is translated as CAISGYYSLYEQYF.

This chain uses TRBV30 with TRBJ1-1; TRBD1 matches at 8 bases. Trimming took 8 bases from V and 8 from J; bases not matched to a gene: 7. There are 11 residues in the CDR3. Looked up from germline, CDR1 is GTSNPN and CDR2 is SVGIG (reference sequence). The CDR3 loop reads CAGQGITEAFF. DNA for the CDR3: TGTGCCGGACAGGGAATAACCGAAGCTTTCTTT.

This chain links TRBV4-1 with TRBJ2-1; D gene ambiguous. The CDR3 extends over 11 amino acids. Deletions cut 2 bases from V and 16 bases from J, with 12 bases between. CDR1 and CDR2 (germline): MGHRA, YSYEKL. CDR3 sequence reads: CASSQYGPPFF. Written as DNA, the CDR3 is TGCGCCAGCAGCCAATACGGGCCTCCATTCTTC.

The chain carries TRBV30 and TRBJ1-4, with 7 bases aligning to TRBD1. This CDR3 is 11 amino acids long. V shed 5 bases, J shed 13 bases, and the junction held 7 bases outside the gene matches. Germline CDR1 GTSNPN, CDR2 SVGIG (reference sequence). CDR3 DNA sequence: TGTGCCTGGGTGGAGGGGGCAAGACTGTTTTTT. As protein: CAWVEGARLFF.

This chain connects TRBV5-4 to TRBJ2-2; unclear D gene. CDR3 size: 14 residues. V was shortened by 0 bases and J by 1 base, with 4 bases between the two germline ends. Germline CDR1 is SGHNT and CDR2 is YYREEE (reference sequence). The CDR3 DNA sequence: TGTGCCAGCAGCTTGGCAGGGAACACCGGGGAGCTGTTTTTT. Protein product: CASSLAGNTGELFF.

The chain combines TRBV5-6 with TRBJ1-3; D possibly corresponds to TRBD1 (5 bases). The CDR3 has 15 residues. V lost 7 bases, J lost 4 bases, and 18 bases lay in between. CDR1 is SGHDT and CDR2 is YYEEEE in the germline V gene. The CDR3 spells CASLWSGAGGNTIYF. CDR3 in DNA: TGTGCCAGCCTCTGGTCTGGGGCAGGGGGAAACACCATATATTTT.

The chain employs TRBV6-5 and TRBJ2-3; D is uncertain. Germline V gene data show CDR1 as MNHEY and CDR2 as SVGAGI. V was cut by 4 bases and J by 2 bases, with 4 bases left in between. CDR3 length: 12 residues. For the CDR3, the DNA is TGTGCCAGCAGTTCGTCCACAGATACGCAGTATTTT. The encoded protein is CASSSSTDTQYF.

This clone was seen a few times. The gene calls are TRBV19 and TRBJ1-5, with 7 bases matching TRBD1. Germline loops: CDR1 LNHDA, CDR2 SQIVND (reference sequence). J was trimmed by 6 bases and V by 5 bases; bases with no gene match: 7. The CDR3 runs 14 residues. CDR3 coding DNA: TGTGCCAGTAGTCCCAACAGGGGAGGTCAGCCCCAGCATTTT. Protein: CASSPNRGGQPQHF. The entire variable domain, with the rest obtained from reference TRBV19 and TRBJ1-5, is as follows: DGGITQSPKYLFRKEGQNVTLSCEQNLNHDAMYWYRQDPGQGLRLIYYSQIVNDFQKGDIAEGYSVSREKKESFPLTVTSAQKNPTAFYLCASSPNRGGQPQHFGDGTRLSIL.

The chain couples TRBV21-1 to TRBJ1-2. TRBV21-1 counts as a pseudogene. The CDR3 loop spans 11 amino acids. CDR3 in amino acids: CASCPARGYTF. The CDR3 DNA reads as TGTGCCAGCTGTCCAGCTAGGGGCTACACCTTC.

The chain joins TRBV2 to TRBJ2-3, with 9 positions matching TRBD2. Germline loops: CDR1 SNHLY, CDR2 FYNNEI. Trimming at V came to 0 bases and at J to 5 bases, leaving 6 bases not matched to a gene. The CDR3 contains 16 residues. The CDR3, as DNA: TGTGCCAGCAGTGAAGCTCCGGCGGGGGGGCAAGATACGCAGTATTTT. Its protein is CASSEAPAGGQDTQYF.

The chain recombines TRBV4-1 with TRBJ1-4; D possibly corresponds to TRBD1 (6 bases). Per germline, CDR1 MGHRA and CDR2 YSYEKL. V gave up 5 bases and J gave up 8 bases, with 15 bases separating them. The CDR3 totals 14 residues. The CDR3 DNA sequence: TGCGCCAGCAGCTACTTGACAGGAGGGGAAAAACTGTTTTTT. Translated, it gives CASSYLTGGEKLFF.

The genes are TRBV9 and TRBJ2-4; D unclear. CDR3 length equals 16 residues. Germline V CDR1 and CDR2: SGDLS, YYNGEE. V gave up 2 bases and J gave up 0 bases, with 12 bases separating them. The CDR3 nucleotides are TGTGCCAGCAGCGTCCCTCCCGTACAAGCCAAAAACATTCAGTACTTC. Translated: CASSVPPVQAKNIQYF.

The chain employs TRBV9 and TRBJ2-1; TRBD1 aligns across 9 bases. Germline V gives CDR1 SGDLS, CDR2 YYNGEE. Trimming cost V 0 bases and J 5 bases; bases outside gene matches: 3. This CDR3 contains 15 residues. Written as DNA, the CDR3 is TGTGCCAGCAGCGTAGTACAGGGGGCAAACAATGAGCAGTTCTTC. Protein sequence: CASSVVQGANNEQFF.

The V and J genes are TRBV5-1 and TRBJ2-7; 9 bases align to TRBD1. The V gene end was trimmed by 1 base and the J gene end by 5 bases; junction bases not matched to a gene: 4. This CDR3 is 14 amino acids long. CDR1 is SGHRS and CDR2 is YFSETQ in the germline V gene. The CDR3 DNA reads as TGCGCCAGCAGCTTGCTCCGGGACAGGGACGAGCAGTACTTC. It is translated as CASSLLRDRDEQYF.

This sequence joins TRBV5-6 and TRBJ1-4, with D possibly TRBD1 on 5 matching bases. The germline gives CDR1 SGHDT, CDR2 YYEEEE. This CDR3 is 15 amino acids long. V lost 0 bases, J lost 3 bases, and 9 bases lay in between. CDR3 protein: CASSLVDRPNEKLFF. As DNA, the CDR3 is TGTGCCAGCAGCTTGGTTGACAGACCTAATGAAAAACTGTTTTTT.

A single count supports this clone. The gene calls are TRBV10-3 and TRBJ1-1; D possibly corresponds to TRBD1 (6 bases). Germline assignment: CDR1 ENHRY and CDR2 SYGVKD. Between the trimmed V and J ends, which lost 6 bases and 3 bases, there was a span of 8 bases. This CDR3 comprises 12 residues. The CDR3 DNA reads TGTGCCATCAGCCCAGGGGACACTGAAGCTTTCTTT. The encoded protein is CAISPGDTEAFF.

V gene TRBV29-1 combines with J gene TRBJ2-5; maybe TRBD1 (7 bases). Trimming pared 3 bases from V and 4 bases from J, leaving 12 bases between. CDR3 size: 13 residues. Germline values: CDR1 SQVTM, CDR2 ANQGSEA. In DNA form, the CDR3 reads TGCAGCGTTGACAGCCAGGGGGGAGAGACCCAGTACTTC. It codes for CSVDSQGGETQYF.